These 7 T cell receptor beta chains were all obtained from the same sample, sequenced in a study of blood T cell repertoires in COVID-19. Sequenced by immunoSEQ multiplex PCR; TCRdb stores in-frame clones only, minus some. Of roughly 15,000 clones in the sample, about 91% were seen once. Sequencing used peripheral blood. The receptor source for this set is a human donor in a cohort sampled during active COVID-19.

This chain uses TRBV28 with TRBJ1-6, with no clear D. V lost 4 bases, J lost 7 bases, and 5 bases lay in between. The length of the CDR3 is 12 residues. Germline V gives CDR1 MDHEN, CDR2 SYDVKM. CDR3 protein: CASSSGNSPLHF. The CDR3 nucleotides read TGTGCCAGCAGTTCGGGAAATTCACCCCTCCACTTT.

This chain joins TRBV19 and TRBJ1-5; D is ambiguous. Germline CDR1 LNHDA, CDR2 SQIVND (reference sequence). V was pared by 1 base and J by 4 bases, with 14 bases between. This CDR3 is built from 16 residues. The CDR3 nucleotides are TGTGCCAGTAGTATAGGAGTAGCGGGCAGGAATCAGCCCCAGCATTTT. Residues: CASSIGVAGRNQPQHF.

The gene calls are TRBV5-6 and TRBJ1-2, with D unclear. The germline V gene has CDR1 SGHDT and CDR2 YYEEEE. This CDR3 has 12 amino acids. V lost 0 bases to trimming and J lost 13 bases, with 13 bases between them. The CDR3 DNA reads as TGTGCCAGCAGCTTGGGGGCCGTCCTGGGCACCTTC. It is translated as CASSLGAVLGTF.

The CDR3 reads CASSTTSSYEQYF. The CDR3 nucleotides read TGCGCCAGCAGCACAACTAGCTCCTACGAGCAGTACTTC. The chain recombines TRBV5-1 with TRBJ2-7; D is perhaps TRBD2 (5 bases). V shed 4 bases and J shed 0 bases, with 8 bases lying between them. Germline CDR1 SGHRS, CDR2 YFSETQ. The CDR3 extends over 13 amino acids.

V is TRBV19 and J is TRBJ2-7, with D unclear. This CDR3 region has 17 residues. CDR1 is LNHDA, CDR2 SQIVND, per germline (reference sequence). Trimming shortened V by 3 bases and J by 2 bases, and 20 bases separated the two germline ends. CDR3 sequence (DNA): TGTGCCAGTAGTATTGGGTTGACAAACACCGGCCCCTACGAGCAGTACTTC. This sequence encodes CASSIGLTNTGPYEQYF.

This chain connects TRBV18 to TRBJ2-1; a possible D gene is TRBD2 (6 bases). This CDR3 region has 16 residues. CDR1 is KGHSH, CDR2 LQKENI, per germline. Trimming took 2 bases from V and 6 from J, leaving 17 bases between them. The CDR3 DNA sequence: TGTGCCAGCTCACCAGGCCACCGGGACTTACTCAATGAGCAGTTCTTC. Protein: CASSPGHRDLLNEQFF. Based on the CDR3 plus reference TRBV18 and TRBJ2-1, the full variable domain is NAGVMQNPRHLVRRRGQEARLRCSPMKGHSHVYWYRQLPEEGLKFMVYLQKENIIDESGMPKERFSAEFPKEGPSILRIQQVVRGDSAAYFCASSPGHRDLLNEQFFGPGTRLTVL.

The J gene is TRBJ2-2, the V gene TRBV9; the D gene is possibly TRBD1 (6 bases). The CDR3 runs to 16 residues. Germline V lookup: CDR1 SGDLS, CDR2 YYNGEE. V dropped 2 bases and J dropped 6 bases, with 17 bases sitting between them. CDR3 protein: CASSVQGTSVAGELFF. The CDR3 DNA is TGTGCCAGCAGCGTCCAGGGGACCAGTGTTGCCGGGGAGCTGTTTTTT.